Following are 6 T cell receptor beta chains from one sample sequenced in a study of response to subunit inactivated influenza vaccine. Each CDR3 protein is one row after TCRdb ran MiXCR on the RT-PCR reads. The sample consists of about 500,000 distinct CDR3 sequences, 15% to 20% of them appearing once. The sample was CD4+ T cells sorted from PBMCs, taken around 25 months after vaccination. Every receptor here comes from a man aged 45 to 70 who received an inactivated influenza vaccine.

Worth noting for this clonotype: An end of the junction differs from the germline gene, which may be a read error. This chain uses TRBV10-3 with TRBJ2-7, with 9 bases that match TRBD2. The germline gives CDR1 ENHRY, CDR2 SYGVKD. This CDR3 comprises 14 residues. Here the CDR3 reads CAIRASGDIYEPYF. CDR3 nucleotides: TGTGCCATCAGGGCTAGCGGGGACATTTACGAGCCGTACTTC.

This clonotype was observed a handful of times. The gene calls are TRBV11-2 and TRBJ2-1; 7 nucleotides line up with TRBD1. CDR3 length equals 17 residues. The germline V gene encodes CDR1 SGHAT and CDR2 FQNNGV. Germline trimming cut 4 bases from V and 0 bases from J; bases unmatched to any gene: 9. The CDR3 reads CASSSNAGTVSYNEQFF. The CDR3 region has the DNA TGTGCCAGCAGCTCCAACGCCGGGACAGTCTCCTACAATGAGCAGTTCTTC.

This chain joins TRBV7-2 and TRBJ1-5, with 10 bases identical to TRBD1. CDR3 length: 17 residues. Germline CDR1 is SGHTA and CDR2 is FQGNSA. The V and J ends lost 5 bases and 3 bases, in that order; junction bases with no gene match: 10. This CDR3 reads CASSRRSDRGHNQPQHF. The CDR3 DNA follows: TGTGCCAGCAGCCGCCGCTCCGACAGGGGGCACAATCAGCCCCAGCATTTT.

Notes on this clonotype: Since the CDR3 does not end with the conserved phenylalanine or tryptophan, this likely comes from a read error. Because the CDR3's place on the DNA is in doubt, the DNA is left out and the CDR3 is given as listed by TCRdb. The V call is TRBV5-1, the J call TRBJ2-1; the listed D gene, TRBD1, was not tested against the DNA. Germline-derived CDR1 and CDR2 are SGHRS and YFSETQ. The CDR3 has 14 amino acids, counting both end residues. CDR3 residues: CASSLWPGTGLDVV.

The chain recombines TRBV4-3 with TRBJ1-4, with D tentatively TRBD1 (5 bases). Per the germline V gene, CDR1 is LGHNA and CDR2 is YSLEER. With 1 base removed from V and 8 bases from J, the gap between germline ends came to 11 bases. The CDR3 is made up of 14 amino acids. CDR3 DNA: TGCGCCAGCAGCCAAGCCCAGGGTACCGAAAAACTGTTTTTT. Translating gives CASSQAQGTEKLFF.

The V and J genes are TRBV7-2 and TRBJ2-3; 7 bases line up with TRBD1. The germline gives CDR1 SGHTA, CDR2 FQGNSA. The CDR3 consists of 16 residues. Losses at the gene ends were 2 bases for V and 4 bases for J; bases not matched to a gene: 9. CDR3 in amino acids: CASSLYGRGRPDTQYF. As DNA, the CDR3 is TGTGCCAGCAGCTTATATGGTAGGGGGCGCCCAGATACGCAGTATTTT. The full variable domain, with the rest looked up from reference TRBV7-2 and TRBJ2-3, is GAGVSQSPSNKVTEKGKDVELRCDPISGHTALYWYRQSLGQGLEFLIYFQGNSAPDKSGLPSDRFSAERTGGSVSTLTIQRTQQEDSAVYLCASSLYGRGRPDTQYFGPGTRLTVL.